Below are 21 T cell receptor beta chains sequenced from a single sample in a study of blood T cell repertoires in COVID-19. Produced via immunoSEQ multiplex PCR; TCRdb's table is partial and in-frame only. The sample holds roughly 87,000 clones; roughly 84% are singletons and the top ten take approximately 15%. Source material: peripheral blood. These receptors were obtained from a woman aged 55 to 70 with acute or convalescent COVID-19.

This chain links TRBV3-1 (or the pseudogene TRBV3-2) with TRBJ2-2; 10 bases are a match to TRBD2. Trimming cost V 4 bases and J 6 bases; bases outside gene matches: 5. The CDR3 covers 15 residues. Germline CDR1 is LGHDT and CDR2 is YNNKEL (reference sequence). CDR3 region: CASSPSGGAAGELFF. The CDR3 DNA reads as TGTGCCAGCAGCCCGAGCGGGGGGGCCGCCGGGGAGCTGTTTTTT.

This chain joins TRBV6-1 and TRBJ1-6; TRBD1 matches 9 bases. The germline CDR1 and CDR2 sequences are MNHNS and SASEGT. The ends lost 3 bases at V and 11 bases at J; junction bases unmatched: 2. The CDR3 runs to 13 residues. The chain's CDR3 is CASSEGQGTPLHF. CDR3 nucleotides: TGTGCCAGCAGTGAGGGACAGGGTACACCCCTCCACTTT.

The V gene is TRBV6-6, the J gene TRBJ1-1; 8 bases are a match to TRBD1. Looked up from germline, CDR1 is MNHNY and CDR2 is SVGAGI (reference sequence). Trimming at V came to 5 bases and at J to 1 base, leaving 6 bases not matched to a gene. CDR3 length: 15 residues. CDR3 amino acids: CASSQTGTGNTEAFF. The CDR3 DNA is TGTGCCAGCAGTCAGACCGGGACAGGGAACACTGAAGCTTTCTTT.

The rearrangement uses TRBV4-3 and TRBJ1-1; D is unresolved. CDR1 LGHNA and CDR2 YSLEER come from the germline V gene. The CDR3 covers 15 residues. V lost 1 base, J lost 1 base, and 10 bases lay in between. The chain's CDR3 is CASSQAGAGNTEAFF. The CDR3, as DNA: TGCGCCAGCAGCCAAGCGGGAGCAGGGAACACTGAAGCTTTCTTT.

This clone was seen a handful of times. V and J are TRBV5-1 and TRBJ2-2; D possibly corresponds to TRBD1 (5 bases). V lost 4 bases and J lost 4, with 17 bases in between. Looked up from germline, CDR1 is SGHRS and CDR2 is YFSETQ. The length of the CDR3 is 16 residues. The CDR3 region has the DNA TGCGCCAGCAGCCCCGGACCCGGGCAGGGCACCGGGGAGCTGTTTTTT. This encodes CASSPGPGQGTGELFF.

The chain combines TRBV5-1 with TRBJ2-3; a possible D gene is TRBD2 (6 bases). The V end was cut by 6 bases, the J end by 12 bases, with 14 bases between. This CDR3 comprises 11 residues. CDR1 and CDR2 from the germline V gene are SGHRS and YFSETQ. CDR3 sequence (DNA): TGCGCCAGCACGACCGGGAGTTACCAGTATTTT. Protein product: CASTTGSYQYF.

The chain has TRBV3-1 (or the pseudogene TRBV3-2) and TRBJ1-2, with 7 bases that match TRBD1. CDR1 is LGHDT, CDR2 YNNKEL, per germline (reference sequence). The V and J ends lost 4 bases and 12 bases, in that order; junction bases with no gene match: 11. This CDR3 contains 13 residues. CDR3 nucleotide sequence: TGTGCCAGCAGCCCCACGAGGACAGGAGCAAACACCTTC. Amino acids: CASSPTRTGANTF.

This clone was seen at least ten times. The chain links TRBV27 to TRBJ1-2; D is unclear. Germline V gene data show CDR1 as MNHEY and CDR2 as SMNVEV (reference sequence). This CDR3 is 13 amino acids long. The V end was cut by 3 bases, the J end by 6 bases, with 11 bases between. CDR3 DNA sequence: TGTGCCAGCAGTTTTCGGGGTGGAAATGGCTACACCTTC. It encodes CASSFRGGNGYTF.

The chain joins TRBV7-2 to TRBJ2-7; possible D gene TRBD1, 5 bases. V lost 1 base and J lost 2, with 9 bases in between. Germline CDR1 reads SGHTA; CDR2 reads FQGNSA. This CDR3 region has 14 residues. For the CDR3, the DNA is TGTGCCAGCAGCTTAGATCCAGGGCCCTACGAGCAGTACTTC. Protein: CASSLDPGPYEQYF.

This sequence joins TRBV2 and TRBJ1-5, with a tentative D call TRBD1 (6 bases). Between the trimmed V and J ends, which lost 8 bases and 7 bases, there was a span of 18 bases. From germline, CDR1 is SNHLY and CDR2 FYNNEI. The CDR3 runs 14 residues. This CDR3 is CASGEYRDTQPQHF. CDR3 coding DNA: TGTGCCAGCGGGGAATACAGGGATACGCAGCCCCAGCATTTT.

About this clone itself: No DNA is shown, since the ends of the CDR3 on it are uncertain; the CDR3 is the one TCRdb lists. The CDR3 sequence: CASSKAWAGGSYEQYF. The chain couples TRBV21-1 to TRBJ2-7; TRBD1 is the table's D call and was not checked against the DNA. TRBV21-1 is a pseudogene. The CDR3 spans 16 amino acids, including both terminal residues.

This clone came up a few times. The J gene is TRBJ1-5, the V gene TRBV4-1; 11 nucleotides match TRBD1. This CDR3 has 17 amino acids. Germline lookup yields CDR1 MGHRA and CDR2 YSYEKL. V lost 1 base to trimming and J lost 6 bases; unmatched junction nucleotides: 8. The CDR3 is CASSQAFRDRGIQPQHF. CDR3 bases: TGCGCCAGCAGCCAAGCCTTTAGGGACAGGGGGATTCAGCCCCAGCATTTT.

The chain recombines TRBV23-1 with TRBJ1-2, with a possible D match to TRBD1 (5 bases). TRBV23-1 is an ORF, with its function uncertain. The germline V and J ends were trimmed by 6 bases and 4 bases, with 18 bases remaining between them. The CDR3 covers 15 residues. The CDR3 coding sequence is TGCGCCAGCAGCCCCCCAAAGACAGCTTGCTATGGCTACACCTTC. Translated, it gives CASSPPKTACYGYTF.

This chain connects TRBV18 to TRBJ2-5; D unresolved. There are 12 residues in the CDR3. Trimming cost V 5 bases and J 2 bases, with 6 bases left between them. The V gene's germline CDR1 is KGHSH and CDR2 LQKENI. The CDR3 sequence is CASSNLQETQYF. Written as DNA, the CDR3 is TGTGCCAGCTCAAACCTACAAGAGACCCAGTACTTC. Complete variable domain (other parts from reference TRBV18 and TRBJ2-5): NAGVMQNPRHLVRRRGQEARLRCSPMKGHSHVYWYRQLPEEGLKFMVYLQKENIIDESGMPKERFSAEFPKEGPSILRIQQVVRGDSAAYFCASSNLQETQYFGPGTRLLVL.

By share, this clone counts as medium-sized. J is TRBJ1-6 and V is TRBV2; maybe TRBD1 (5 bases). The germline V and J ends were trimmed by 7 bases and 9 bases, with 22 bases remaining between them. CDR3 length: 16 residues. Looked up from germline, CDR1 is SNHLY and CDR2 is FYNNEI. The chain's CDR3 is CASIQFEIRGGSPLHF. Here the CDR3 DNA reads TGTGCCAGCATTCAATTTGAGATACGGGGGGGTTCACCCCTCCACTTT.

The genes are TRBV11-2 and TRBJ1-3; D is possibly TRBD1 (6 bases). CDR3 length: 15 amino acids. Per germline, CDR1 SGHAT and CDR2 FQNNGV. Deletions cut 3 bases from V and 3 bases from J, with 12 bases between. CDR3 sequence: CASSFPTGVGNTIYF. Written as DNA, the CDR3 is TGTGCCAGCAGCTTCCCGACAGGTGTTGGAAACACCATATATTTT.

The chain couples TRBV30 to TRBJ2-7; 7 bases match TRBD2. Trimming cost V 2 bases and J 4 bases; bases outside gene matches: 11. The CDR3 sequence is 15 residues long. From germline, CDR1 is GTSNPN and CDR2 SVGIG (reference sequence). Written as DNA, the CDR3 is TGTGCCTGGAGTCCCGGAGGAGCGGGGAGATACGAGCAGTACTTC. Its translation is CAWSPGGAGRYEQYF.

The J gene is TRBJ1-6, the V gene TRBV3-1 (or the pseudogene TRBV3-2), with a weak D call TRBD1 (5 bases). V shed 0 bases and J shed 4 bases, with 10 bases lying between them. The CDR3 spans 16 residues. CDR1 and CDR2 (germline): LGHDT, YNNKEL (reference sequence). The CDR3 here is CASSQDGHRYNSPLHF. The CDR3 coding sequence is TGTGCCAGCAGCCAAGACGGACACAGATATAATTCACCCCTCCACTTT.

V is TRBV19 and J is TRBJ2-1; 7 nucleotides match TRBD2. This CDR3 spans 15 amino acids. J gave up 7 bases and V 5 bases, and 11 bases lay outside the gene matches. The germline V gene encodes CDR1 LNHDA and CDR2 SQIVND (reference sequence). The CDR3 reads CASSPRTSFLNEQFF. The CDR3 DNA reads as TGTGCCAGTAGTCCACGGACTAGTTTTTTAAATGAGCAGTTCTTC.

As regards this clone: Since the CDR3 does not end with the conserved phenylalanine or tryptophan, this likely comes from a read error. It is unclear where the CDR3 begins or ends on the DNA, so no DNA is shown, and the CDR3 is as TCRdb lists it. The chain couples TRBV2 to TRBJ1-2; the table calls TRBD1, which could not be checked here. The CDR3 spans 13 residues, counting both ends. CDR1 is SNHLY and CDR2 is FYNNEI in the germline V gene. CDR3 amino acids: CASRRPGQGARCS.

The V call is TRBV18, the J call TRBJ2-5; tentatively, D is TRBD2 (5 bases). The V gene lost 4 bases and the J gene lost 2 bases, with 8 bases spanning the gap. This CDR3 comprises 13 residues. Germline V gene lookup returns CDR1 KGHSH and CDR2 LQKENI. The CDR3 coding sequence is TGTGCCAGCTCACGCGGACTGCAAGAGACCCAGTACTTC. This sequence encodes CASSRGLQETQYF.